Each of the 14 T cell receptor beta chains below was sequenced from the same sample in a study of naive and memory T cell subsets. Study results and limitations: Possibly reflecting memory cells re-expressing CD45RA, a few larger clonotypes occurred in naive repertoires, especially CD8.

An equimolar mix of two oligonucleotides served as the beta constant-region primer for TRBC1 and TRBC2. The ligated cDNA underwent four PCR rounds using SP2 and nested alpha and beta constant-region primers. TCRdb redid the calling of the UMI-ligation and nested PCR reads with MiXCR, one entry per CDR3 protein. The table shows about 100,000 distinct CDR3 sequences, with about 14% occurring only once. What these receptors recognize is not known. The sequencing input was naive CD8+ T cells from blood. These receptors came from a human donor in good health.

The chain links TRBV3-1 to TRBJ2-1, with 8 bases fitting TRBD1. V gave up 1 base and J gave up 7 bases; unmatched junction bases: 3. CDR1 LGHDT and CDR2 YNNKEL come from the germline V gene (reference sequence). This CDR3 has 14 amino acids. In DNA, the CDR3 is TGTGCCAGCAGCCAAGGACAGGGGAGGAATGAGCAGTTCTTC. As protein: CASSQGQGRNEQFF.

This clonotype was observed at least ten times. The chain is built from TRBV7-9 and TRBJ2-5; a possible D gene is TRBD2 (5 bases). This CDR3 region has 13 residues. V was shortened by 7 bases and J by 5 bases, with 14 bases between the two germline ends. The germline V gene has CDR1 SEHNR and CDR2 FQNEAQ (reference sequence). Here the CDR3 DNA reads TGTGCCAGCACCACGGCTAGCCGGGAGACCCAGTACTTC. Encoded protein: CASTTASRETQYF.

This clonotype was observed a handful of times. V and J are TRBV7-9 and TRBJ1-1; D may be TRBD1 (6 bases). Germline CDR1 and CDR2: SEHNR and FQNEAQ (reference sequence). The CDR3 totals 15 residues. V was clipped by 4 bases and J by 5 bases, with 17 bases between them. The CDR3 reads CASSSTTGSWTEAFF. The CDR3 nucleotides read TGTGCCAGCAGCTCCACCACAGGGAGTTGGACTGAAGCTTTCTTT.

The chain employs TRBV6-2 or TRBV6-3 and TRBJ1-1; tentatively, D is TRBD1 (5 bases). The CDR3 loop spans 14 amino acids. Trimming removed 6 bases at V and 4 bases at J, with 15 bases between. Germline V CDR1 and CDR2: MNHEY, SVGEGT. The CDR3, as DNA: TGTGCCAGCAGCCCGGGAGGGGCCGGCACTGAAGCTTTCTTT. It yields the protein CASSPGGAGTEAFF.

This clonotype was seen a handful of times. V usage is TRBV4-3 and J usage is TRBJ2-1, with TRBD1 matching over 7 bases. The ends lost 5 bases at V and 7 bases at J; junction bases unmatched: 8. This CDR3 comprises 14 residues. Per the germline V gene, CDR1 is LGHNA and CDR2 is YSLEER. The CDR3 is CASSSKGARNEQFF. CDR3 in DNA: TGCGCCAGCAGCTCAAAGGGGGCCCGGAATGAGCAGTTCTTC.

This chain uses TRBV24-1 with TRBJ2-1, with no clear D. V lost 11 bases and J 5 bases, leaving 27 bases between the germline ends. The CDR3 length is 17 residues. The germline V gene has CDR1 KGHDR and CDR2 SFDVKD. The CDR3 spells CASDLRSGPPWDNEQFF. The CDR3 DNA reads TGTGCCAGTGACTTGCGGTCTGGGCCCCCGTGGGACAATGAGCAGTTCTTC.

This rearrangement joins TRBV20-1 to TRBJ2-7, with 8 bases lining up with TRBD1. The ends lost 0 bases at V and 1 base at J; junction bases unmatched: 2. The CDR3 totals 14 residues. Germline V gene lookup returns CDR1 DFQATT and CDR2 SNEGSKA (reference sequence). The CDR3 DNA reads TGCAGTGCTAGAGACCGGGACAGGTCCTACGAGCAGTACTTC. Protein product: CSARDRDRSYEQYF.

The chain is built from TRBV15 and TRBJ2-7; D remains ambiguous. Germline V gene sequence: CDR1 LNHNV, CDR2 YYDKDF (reference sequence). The CDR3 totals 13 residues. With 0 bases removed from V and 5 bases from J, the gap between germline ends came to 8 bases. The CDR3 DNA reads as TGTGCCACCAGCAGAGACGCCCAAAACGAGCAGTACTTC. Its translation: CATSRDAQNEQYF.

This clonotype was seen more than once but under ten times. The rearrangement joins TRBV11-1 to TRBJ1-1, with no clear D. Trimming took 3 bases from V and 6 from J, leaving 11 bases between them. The CDR3 is 13 amino acids. The germline CDR1 and CDR2 sequences are SGHAT and FQDESV (reference sequence). CDR3 sequence (DNA): TGTGCCAGCAGCTTTCTCCAACAATCTGAAGCTTTCTTT. This translates into CASSFLQQSEAFF.

This chain links TRBV25-1 with TRBJ2-5, with TRBD2 matching 14 bases. J lost 0 bases, V lost 3 bases, and 9 bases had no gene match. The CDR3 consists of 19 residues. CDR1 and CDR2 from the germline V gene are MGHDK and SYGVNS. The CDR3 nucleotides read TGTGCCAGCAGTGAGGGGACTAGCGGGAGCCCTCGGTACCAAGAGACCCAGTACTTC. It encodes CASSEGTSGSPRYQETQYF.

The chain joins TRBV19 to TRBJ1-1; D call uncertain. Germline lookup yields CDR1 LNHDA and CDR2 SQIVND (reference sequence). This CDR3 region has 14 residues. Deletions cut 2 bases from V and 1 base from J, with 8 bases between. CDR3 amino acids: CASSISSRNTEAFF. The CDR3 DNA reads as TGTGCCAGTAGTATATCGAGCCGGAACACTGAAGCTTTCTTT.

The chain couples TRBV20-1 to TRBJ2-7; perhaps TRBD2 as D (6 bases). Per the germline V gene, CDR1 is DFQATT and CDR2 is SNEGSKA (reference sequence). Trimming took off 0 bases at V and 3 bases at J, with 9 bases between the two ends. The CDR3 runs to 13 residues. The CDR3 region is CSARDYGGYEQYF. Written as DNA, the CDR3 is TGCAGTGCTAGAGATTACGGGGGCTACGAGCAGTACTTC.

This clonotype was detected only a few times. The chain is built from TRBV13 and TRBJ1-6, with D possibly being TRBD1 (5 bases). Germline lookup yields CDR1 PRHDT and CDR2 FYEKMQ (reference sequence). The CDR3 is 15 residues long. The ends were cut back, 4 bases at V and 3 bases at J, with 10 bases in the middle. The CDR3 nucleotides read TGTGCCAGCAGCTACCGGGACGACTATAATTCACCCCTCCACTTT. Protein: CASSYRDDYNSPLHF.

This clonotype showed up just a few times. The gene calls are TRBV13 and TRBJ2-5; TRBD2 aligns across 15 bases. The CDR3 sequence is 17 residues long. Per germline, CDR1 PRHDT and CDR2 FYEKMQ (reference sequence). V dropped 2 bases and J dropped 5; count of bases not matched to a gene: 6. The CDR3 region is CASSLWTSGRAWETQYF. The CDR3 nucleotides read TGTGCCAGCAGCTTATGGACTAGCGGGAGGGCCTGGGAGACCCAGTACTTC.